This T cell receptor beta chain is from a study of CD8 T cells in Susac syndrome. The CDR3 is 15 residues long. V dropped 4 bases and J dropped 5; count of bases not matched to a gene: 11. Germline CDR1 SGDLS, CDR2 YYNGEE. An input of 0.5 to 1 ug of RNA was subjected to reverse transcription using random hexamers. immunoSEQ multiplex PCR amplified TCR beta CDR3 across 54 Vbeta, 13 Jbeta. TCRdb reanalysed the immunoSEQ multiplex PCR reads using MiXCR and keeps one entry per CDR3 protein. The sample has about 150,000 distinct CDR3 sequences, 94% seen once; the top ten hold roughly 0.19%. The sequenced material came from CD8+ T cells from PBMCs. The genes are TRBV9 and TRBJ1-2, with 7 bases identical to TRBD1. This TCR was recovered from a human donor with multiple sclerosis. CDR3 DNA sequence: TGTGCCAGCAGCCCCAACCAGGGACAGCGTTATGGCTACACCTTC. Its protein product is CASSPNQGQRYGYTF.